This TCR beta chain derives from a study of blood T cells in healthy people across ages. The use of a sample-barcoded 5' primer and a J-beta primer mix characterized a second PCR of roughly 7 to 11 cycles. A single record per CDR3 protein comes from TCRdb applying MiXCR to the 5' RACE reads. The sample records some 900,000 distinct CDR3 sequences, about 48% being singletons. Trimming stripped 4 bases from V and 2 bases from J, with 12 bases between. This CDR3 contains 14 residues. Germline assignment: CDR1 SGHVS and CDR2 FQNEAQ. The rearrangement uses TRBV7-8 and TRBJ2-7; D tentatively reads TRBD1 or TRBD2 (5 bases each). The specimen sequenced was blood. This TCR came from a man younger than 40 in good health. As DNA, the CDR3 is TGTGCCAGCAGCTCCCGGGACGCAGCCTACGAGCAGTACTTC. The encoded protein is CASSSRDAAYEQYF.